These T cell receptor beta chains were read from a single sample in a study of T cell responses to AZD1222 COVID-19 vaccine. The repertoire was sequenced with immunoSEQ multiplex PCR; TCRdb's copy has only in-frame clones and lacks some. The sample has about 89,000 clones; roughly 84% are singletons. The sample here was peripheral blood, taken 28 days after the second AZD1222 dose. These receptors were collected from an adult who received the AZD1222 COVID-19 vaccine. The CDR3 runs from the conserved cysteine through the conserved F or W. The order of the fields is clone size, V gene, D gene, J gene, CDR3 DNA, CDR3 protein. D genes are given only for firm matches. Part of the rows lack a size; the others show once, few, many or a class for expanded clones.

clone size: -
V gene: TRBV18
D gene: -
J gene: TRBJ1-1
CDR3 DNA: TGTGCCAGCTCACAGGGGACCGTATCTGAAGCTTTCTTT
CDR3 protein: CASSQGTVSEAFF

clone size: -
V gene: TRBV5-4
D gene: -
J gene: TRBJ1-1
CDR3 DNA: TGTGCCAGCAGCTTGGCCCTGACGCCCACTGAAGCTTTCTTT
CDR3 protein: CASSLALTPTEAFF

clone size: -
V gene: TRBV6-5
D gene: -
J gene: TRBJ1-1
CDR3 DNA: TGTGCCAGCAGAGTGGGTACTGAAGCTTTCTTT
CDR3 protein: CASRVGTEAFF

clone size: -
V gene: TRBV11-3
D gene: -
J gene: TRBJ2-1
CDR3 DNA: TGTGCCAGCAGCCCGGACAGACTGTCCCTATTCTTC
CDR3 protein: CASSPDRLSLFF

clone size: -
V gene: TRBV4-3
D gene: TRBD1
J gene: TRBJ1-5
CDR3 DNA: TGCGCCAGCAGCCGAGACAGGGCCCCCAATCAGCCCCAGCATTTT
CDR3 protein: CASSRDRAPNQPQHF

clone size: -
V gene: TRBV7-9
D gene: TRBD1
J gene: TRBJ1-6
CDR3 DNA: TGTGCCAGCATCCCTCCGGGACAGGGCTATTCACCCCTCCACTTT
CDR3 protein: CASIPPGQGYSPLHF

clone size: few
V gene: TRBV6-5
D gene: TRBD1
J gene: TRBJ1-4
CDR3 DNA: TGTGCCAGCAGGGAGCAGGGGGCAGCAGGTGAAAAACTGTTTTTT
CDR3 protein: CASREQGAAGEKLFF

clone size: -
V gene: TRBV6-4
D gene: -
J gene: TRBJ2-3
CDR3 DNA: TGTGCCAGCAGTGACTCACGCCGCGGGGATACGCAGTATTTT
CDR3 protein: CASSDSRRGDTQYF

clone size: once
V gene: TRBV10-3
D gene: -
J gene: TRBJ2-3
CDR3 DNA: TGTGCCATCAGTGGGAGGGAGAGGTGGACAGATACGCAGTATTTT
CDR3 protein: CAISGRERWTDTQYF

clone size: -
V gene: TRBV28
D gene: -
J gene: TRBJ1-5
CDR3 DNA: TGTGCCAGCAGTTTGGGGCCTTTAAGGGGCAATCAGCCCCAGCATTTT
CDR3 protein: CASSLGPLRGNQPQHF

clone size: -
V gene: TRBV12-5
D gene: TRBD1
J gene: TRBJ2-2
CDR3 DNA: TGTGCTAGTGGTAAAGGACAGGGCAACACCGGGGAGCTGTTTTTT
CDR3 protein: CASGKGQGNTGELFF

clone size: -
V gene: TRBV6-5
D gene: -
J gene: TRBJ1-6
CDR3 DNA: TGTGCCAGCAGAGACAGATCCTATAATTCACCCCTCCACTTT
CDR3 protein: CASRDRSYNSPLHF

clone size: -
V gene: TRBV7-6
D gene: TRBD2
J gene: TRBJ2-5
CDR3 DNA: TGTGCCAGCAGCTTAACAGGGCTAGCGGGAGCAGAGACCCAGTACTTC
CDR3 protein: CASSLTGLAGAETQYF

clone size: -
V gene: TRBV25-1
D gene: -
J gene: TRBJ1-1
CDR3 DNA: TGTGCCAGCAGTGAACCCCCAGGGTCGAACACTGAAGCTTTCTTT
CDR3 protein: CASSEPPGSNTEAFF

clone size: -
V gene: TRBV28
D gene: -
J gene: TRBJ2-1
CDR3 DNA: TGTGCCAGCAGTAGCTTCGGGGGCCTCGCCGAGCAGTTCTTC
CDR3 protein: CASSSFGGLAEQFF

clone size: -
V gene: TRBV7-9
D gene: TRBD1
J gene: TRBJ2-1
CDR3 DNA: TGTGCCAGCAGCTTAGGGACAGGGAAGGGTGAGCAGTTCTTC
CDR3 protein: CASSLGTGKGEQFF

clone size: -
V gene: TRBV20-1
D gene: TRBD2
J gene: TRBJ2-5
CDR3 DNA: TGCAGCCTAGCGGCCCAAGAGACCCAGTACTTC
CDR3 protein: CSLAAQETQYF

clone size: -
V gene: TRBV28
D gene: -
J gene: TRBJ1-2
CDR3 DNA: TGTGCCAGCAGTCCTCGGGACGCCCGTAAGGGCTACACCTTC
CDR3 protein: CASSPRDARKGYTF

clone size: -
V gene: TRBV18
D gene: TRBD1
J gene: TRBJ2-7
CDR3 DNA: TGTGCCAGCTCACCACCGCTCCGACAGGGGGGTGAACGCGAGCAGTACTTC
CDR3 protein: CASSPPLRQGGEREQYF

clone size: -
V gene: TRBV11-2
D gene: -
J gene: TRBJ2-5
CDR3 DNA: TGTGCCAGCAGCCTTGGAGGGACCCAGTACTTC
CDR3 protein: CASSLGGTQYF

clone size: -
V gene: TRBV6-5
D gene: -
J gene: TRBJ1-5
CDR3 DNA: TGTGCCAGCAGGTCCCGGGGGTTCAATCAGCCCCAGCATTTT
CDR3 protein: CASRSRGFNQPQHF

clone size: -
V gene: TRBV29-1
D gene: TRBD2
J gene: TRBJ2-7
CDR3 DNA: TGCAGCGTCCGTCATCGACTAGCGGGGGAGCAGTACTTC
CDR3 protein: CSVRHRLAGEQYF

clone size: -
V gene: TRBV27
D gene: TRBD1
J gene: TRBJ1-4
CDR3 DNA: TGTGCCAGCAGTTTCGACAGGGTGCCACCAACTAATGAAAAACTGTTTTTT
CDR3 protein: CASSFDRVPPTNEKLFF

clone size: -
V gene: TRBV6-5
D gene: -
J gene: TRBJ1-4
CDR3 DNA: TGTGCCAGCCACGGGACGTCTAATGAAAAACTGTTTTTT
CDR3 protein: CASHGTSNEKLFF

clone size: -
V gene: TRBV28
D gene: TRBD1
J gene: TRBJ2-4
CDR3 DNA: TGTGCCAGCAGTTTATGGGACAGGGTCAACATTCAGTACTTC
CDR3 protein: CASSLWDRVNIQYF

clone size: few
V gene: TRBV5-1
D gene: -
J gene: TRBJ2-1
CDR3 DNA: TGCGCCAGCAGCCCCACCTCCTCCTACAATGAGCAGTTCTTC
CDR3 protein: CASSPTSSYNEQFF

clone size: -
V gene: TRBV5-1
D gene: TRBD1
J gene: TRBJ2-1
CDR3 DNA: TGCGCCAGCTATCCGCGGCAGGGGGTAAACAATGAGCAGTTCTTC
CDR3 protein: CASYPRQGVNNEQFF

clone size: -
V gene: TRBV19
D gene: -
J gene: TRBJ2-7
CDR3 DNA: TGTGCCAGTAGTATGGGGGGGCCAGACAGGGATCGGTACGAGCAGTACTTC
CDR3 protein: CASSMGGPDRDRYEQYF

clone size: -
V gene: TRBV29-1
D gene: TRBD2
J gene: TRBJ2-1
CDR3 DNA: TGCAGCGTCGGGACTAGCGGGGGGGCTCATGAGCAGTTCTTC
CDR3 protein: CSVGTSGGAHEQFF

clone size: -
V gene: TRBV4-2
D gene: -
J gene: TRBJ2-2
CDR3 DNA: TGTGCCAGCAGCCAGTCTGGACAGGGGGAGCTGTTTTTT
CDR3 protein: CASSQSGQGELFF

clone size: -
V gene: TRBV7-9
D gene: -
J gene: TRBJ1-5
CDR3 DNA: TGTGCCAGCAGCTTTGGGACGGACAAGGAAGCCCAGCATTTT
CDR3 protein: CASSFGTDKEAQHF

clone size: once
V gene: TRBV5-4
D gene: -
J gene: TRBJ2-3
CDR3 DNA: TGTGCCAGCAGCCCAGTAGGAGTAGATACGCAGTATTTT
CDR3 protein: CASSPVGVDTQYF

clone size: -
V gene: TRBV27
D gene: TRBD1
J gene: TRBJ1-5
CDR3 DNA: TGTGCCAGCAGTCCCTGGACAGGGGCCAATCAGCCCCAGCATTTT
CDR3 protein: CASSPWTGANQPQHF

clone size: -
V gene: TRBV27
D gene: TRBD2
J gene: TRBJ2-7
CDR3 DNA: TGTGCCAGCAAATTGCGAGCGGGAGGTGGCTACGAGCAGTACTTC
CDR3 protein: CASKLRAGGGYEQYF

clone size: -
V gene: TRBV27
D gene: TRBD2
J gene: TRBJ2-7
CDR3 DNA: TGTGCCAGCAGTCCACAGCGGGAGGGATATTACTACGAGCAGTACTTC
CDR3 protein: CASSPQREGYYYEQYF

clone size: few
V gene: TRBV19
D gene: TRBD2
J gene: TRBJ2-1
CDR3 DNA: TGTGCCAGTTCCCTAGCGGGAATGGTCGGGGAGCAGTTCTTC
CDR3 protein: CASSLAGMVGEQFF

clone size: -
V gene: TRBV2
D gene: -
J gene: TRBJ2-1
CDR3 DNA: TGTGCCAGCAGCAGGGCCTACAATGAGCAGTTCTTC
CDR3 protein: CASSRAYNEQFF

clone size: -
V gene: TRBV9
D gene: TRBD1
J gene: TRBJ1-2
CDR3 DNA: TGTGCCAGCAGCGTAGACAGGGGAGGCGGCTACACCTTC
CDR3 protein: CASSVDRGGGYTF

clone size: once
V gene: TRBV3-1/TRBV3-2
D gene: -
J gene: TRBJ1-6
CDR3 DNA: TGTGCCAGCAGCCAAGGTAATTCACCCCTCCACTTT
CDR3 protein: CASSQGNSPLHF

clone size: -
V gene: TRBV10-3
D gene: TRBD2
J gene: TRBJ2-1
CDR3 DNA: TGTGCCATCAGTGAGGGCGGGACTAGCGGGACCAGCGAGCAGTTCTTC
CDR3 protein: CAISEGGTSGTSEQFF

clone size: -
V gene: TRBV29-1
D gene: -
J gene: TRBJ2-5
CDR3 DNA: TGCAGCGTTGACAGGGCCCAAGAGACCCAGTACTTC
CDR3 protein: CSVDRAQETQYF

clone size: -
V gene: TRBV5-4
D gene: -
J gene: TRBJ1-2
CDR3 DNA: TGTGCCAGCACCCGATACCAGGGGAGTCCTCCTGTTGATGGCTACACCTTC
CDR3 protein: CASTRYQGSPPVDGYTF